This T cell receptor (beta chain) originates from a study of blood T cell repertoires in COVID-19. Study at large: Spain, Italy and the United States supplied samples that represented acute and convalescent COVID-19. PBMCs, B-cell-depleted T cells, or T cells provided the cDNA or gDNA that made up the material.

Authors' analysis steps: Reference gene primers were amplified, and this amplification served to estimate nucleated cell counts. The data were produced by immunoSEQ multiplex PCR, yet TCRdb's version contains in-frame clones alone and is incomplete. That table furnishes V, J and clone size, whereas the DNA furnished D and trimming. The sample has around 250,000 clones; 70% to 90% are singletons. Between the trimmed V and J ends, which lost 7 bases and 2 bases, there was a span of 12 bases. Germline values: CDR1 SGHTA, CDR2 FQGNSA. The CDR3 has 14 residues. The sequencing sample was made of peripheral blood. V and J are TRBV7-2 and TRBJ1-5; D is perhaps TRBD1 (6 bases). This TCR was sampled from a man in his sixties with acute or convalescent COVID-19. The CDR3 DNA reads as TGTGCCAGCACTTTGGGGGCGGGCAATCAGCCCCAGCATTTT. Translating gives CASTLGAGNQPQHF.